This T cell receptor beta chain was sequenced for a study of cytomegalovirus exposure and HLA in healthy donors (TCRdb year 2017). About the full investigation: The 650 to 750 repertoires of the first cohort and the roughly 120 validation repertoires were produced on the same platform, according to a later analysis. The study was designed to test whether signatures of past pathogen exposure could be identified by cataloging public T cell receptors. Along with the approximately 650-subject first cohort, a separate validation cohort of about 110 different subjects was used. The study combined high-throughput TCR immunosequencing, statistical association of individual TCRs with disease status, and machine learning to predict cytomegalovirus infection status.

Donors formed part of the validation cohort, which comprised about 130 subjects and was distinct from the first cohort of 550 to 850 subjects. Comment on this clone: What this receptor recognizes is not known. One base away there is no much larger clone; base qualities are not given.

The germline V gene supplies CDR1 MDHEN and CDR2 SYDVKM. Taken from cysteine to phenylalanine, the CDR3 has 15 residues. Of all the DNA, just the CDR3 is kept, 45 bases in frame from base 1. Trimming at the junction amounts to 5 bases on V and 3 bases on J, and the germline ends lie 14 bases apart. Receptor libraries were prepared by the immunoSEQ multiplex PCR assay. Turning to the authors' computational methods: A statistical classification framework was developed to diagnose cytomegalovirus status using the catalog of TCR beta chain sequences. TCRdb mirrors the immuneACCESS table, restricted to in-frame sequences. Some clones are absent from its copies; in checked studies, under half trace to an unresolved V gene, and the reason for the others is unknown. Clone size and V and J calls were adopted from that table, with D and trimming inferred from the DNA. Counted in this sample were more than 110,000 clones; about 86% of them appeared once. The ten largest clones add up to over 6.5% of the sample.

Broad study findings and their caveats: According to the authors, the approach could potentially be generalized to other disease states and immunological phenotypes. While some public TCRs were present in many individuals, most TCR sequences turned up only very rarely across donors. A few of the identified cytomegalovirus-associated TCR beta chains were confirmed in vitro to be specific for cytomegalovirus antigens. Of the cluster scores, 94% were above 0 in a later analysis, which found that TCRs clustered in the first cohort also tended to co-occur in the roughly 130 validation repertoires. The study gave a list of over 150 TCR beta chains associated with cytomegalovirus. The classifier was reported to diagnose cytomegalovirus status with high specificity and sensitivity in both the original and validation cohorts. A later analysis lacked HLA typing for the validation cohort, so it scored co-occurrence in that cohort across all 110 or so repertoires.

The chain was built from TRBV28 and TRBJ2-1, with TRBD2 perhaps the D gene, on 6 matching bases. This clonotype originated in a woman aged 18-29 years in good health and CMV-seropositive. Source material: PBMCs. The CDR3 region reads CASSPPGLNYNEQFF. The DNA reads TGTGCCAGCAGTCCTCCGGGACTCAACTACAATGAGCAGTTCTTC.